Following are 8 T cell receptor beta chains from one sample sequenced in a study of blood T cell repertoires in COVID-19. Using immunoSEQ multiplex PCR, the repertoire was profiled, and TCRdb retains in-frame clones only, with some absent. The profile shows some 65,000 clones, 70% to 90% of them singletons. The specimen was peripheral blood. The origin of the receptors is a woman older than 75 with active COVID-19.

There are a few counts of this clone. This sequence joins TRBV15 and TRBJ2-7; D is possibly TRBD1 (5 bases). The CDR3 consists of 15 residues. V was trimmed by 0 bases and J by 2 bases, leaving 11 bases between them. Germline V gene data show CDR1 as LNHNV and CDR2 as YYDKDF (reference sequence). In DNA, the CDR3 is TGTGCCACCAGCAGAGACAGGGTTAACCCCTACGAGCAGTACTTC. Its protein is CATSRDRVNPYEQYF.

The gene calls are TRBV9 and TRBJ1-2; D is unresolved. The CDR3 is made up of 16 amino acids. Germline assignment: CDR1 SGDLS and CDR2 YYNGEE. Trimming pared 0 bases from V and 4 bases from J, leaving 16 bases between. The CDR3 DNA follows: TGTGCCAGCAGCGTAGATGTGAGGGTCCAAGGCTATGGCTACACCTTC. The encoded protein is CASSVDVRVQGYGYTF. Complete variable domain (other parts from reference TRBV9 and TRBJ1-2): DSGVTQTPKHLITATGQRVTLRCSPRSGDLSVYWYQQSLDQGLQFLIQYYNGEERAKGNILERFSAQQFPDLHSELNLSSLELGDSALYFCASSVDVRVQGYGYTFGSGTRLTVV.

The chain recombines TRBV6-1 with TRBJ1-5; TRBD1 is a possible D gene (6 bases). The V end was cut by 1 base, the J end by 7 bases, with 14 bases between. CDR1 MNHNS and CDR2 SASEGT come from the germline V gene. This CDR3 spans 15 amino acids. The DNA of the CDR3 is TGTGCCAGCAGTGAAGGCCCACAGGGTGGGCAGCCCCAGCATTTT. Its translation is CASSEGPQGGQPQHF.

This sequence joins TRBV14 and TRBJ2-1; 11 bases match TRBD2. V trimming: 7 bases; J trimming: 9 bases; junction bases outside the gene matches: 11. The germline CDR1 and CDR2 sequences are SGHDN and FVKESK. The CDR3 has 15 amino acids. The CDR3 DNA reads as TGTGCCAGCACCATAGCGGGGGGGCAAAGGAGTGAGCAGTTCTTC. This encodes CASTIAGGQRSEQFF. Looking up the rest from reference TRBV14 and TRBJ2-1 gives the full variable domain: EAGVTQFPSHSVIEKGQTVTLRCDPISGHDNLYWYRRVMGKEIKFLLHFVKESKQDESGMPNNRFLAERTGGTYSTLKVQPAELEDSGVYFCASTIAGGQRSEQFFGPGTRLTVL.

This clone was observed once. The chain is built from TRBV28 and TRBJ1-1, with D uncertain. Trimming removed 6 bases from V and 6 bases from J, with 11 bases in between. This CDR3 is built from 12 residues. CDR1 and CDR2 from the germline V gene are MDHEN and SYDVKM. The CDR3 protein is CASRRGRSEAFF. The CDR3 DNA is TGTGCCAGCAGGCGGGGTCGGTCTGAAGCTTTCTTT.

The chain is built from TRBV3-1 (or the pseudogene TRBV3-2) and TRBJ2-7; 8 bases are shared with TRBD2. The V gene's germline CDR1 is LGHDT and CDR2 YNNKEL (reference sequence). The CDR3 totals 12 residues. V gave up 5 bases and J gave up 6 bases; unmatched junction bases: 3. In nucleotides, the CDR3 is TGTGCCAGCAGCACGCGGGGGGCCGAGCAGTACTTC. This encodes CASSTRGAEQYF.

This chain uses TRBV9 with TRBJ2-3; the D gene is possibly TRBD2 (6 bases). Germline CDR1 reads SGDLS; CDR2 reads YYNGEE. The CDR3 runs to 16 residues. V was trimmed by 3 bases and J by 3 bases, leaving 17 bases between them. The CDR3, as DNA: TGTGCCAGCAGCGCCCTCGGGGGAATGAGGACAGATACGCAGTATTTT. Amino acids: CASSALGGMRTDTQYF. The full variable domain, its missing parts supplied by reference TRBV9 and TRBJ2-3, is DSGVTQTPKHLITATGQRVTLRCSPRSGDLSVYWYQQSLDQGLQFLIQYYNGEERAKGNILERFSAQQFPDLHSELNLSSLELGDSALYFCASSALGGMRTDTQYFGPGTRLTVL.

The chain is built from TRBV7-6 and TRBJ2-5, with 7 bases that match TRBD1. From germline, CDR1 is SGHVS and CDR2 FNYEAQ. This CDR3 contains 16 residues. Trimming cost V 2 bases and J 5 bases; bases outside gene matches: 11. The CDR3 region has the DNA TGTGCCAGCAGCTTAACTCCGACAGGGACACAGGAGACCCAGTACTTC. It is translated as CASSLTPTGTQETQYF.